The clone carrying this T cell receptor beta chain was counted many times. Its antigen is still unknown. This entry is derived from a study of human T cells and chemical hapten exposure. Study summary: Patch tests delivered 0.01% DPC to the upper back and were evaluated at 6 days. Regarding the study as a whole: Compared with pre-sensitization or healthy control sets, expanded TCRs clustered more.

CDR1 is DFQATT, CDR2 SNEGSKA, per germline (reference sequence). Trimming cost V 3 bases and J 3 bases; bases outside gene matches: 7. The CDR3 contains 14 residues. Unique molecular identifiers were linked by the library to individual cDNA molecules. TCRdb re-called the RACE reads through MiXCR, storing one row per CDR3 protein. The table records about 120,000 distinct CDR3 sequences, around 10% of them present only once. Time point: patch test 1, 2 weeks after DPC sensitization. Treatment specified: therapeutic diphenylcyclopropenone sensitization with weekly scalp DPC. The TCR was taken from a woman in her fifties or sixties with alopecia areata. Some clones in this sample may be carry-over from other donors' samples. The sequencing here drew on whole blood, taken in connection with sensitization to the hapten diphenylcyclopropenone (DPC). The chain combines TRBV20-1 with TRBJ1-1; TRBD1 aligns across 7 bases. CDR3 protein: CSARIGGSDTEAFF. DNA of the CDR3: TGCAGTGCTAGGATAGGGGGCTCGGACACTGAAGCTTTCTTT.